This TCR beta chain was documented in a study of lymphopenia after photon versus proton radiotherapy. Overall study results and limits: After lymphocyte nadir, photon-treated repertoires showed oligoclonal expansion, especially CD8+ Temra. Post-nadir TCR diversity decline inversely tracked overall survival among those who died.

In the case of this clone: Its antigen is not known.

TCRdb's copy holds only in-frame clones and misses some; the assay was immunoSEQ multiplex PCR. The sample shows 25,000 to 40,000 clones, nearly 85% of them seen only once. This TCR was sampled from a woman in her 70s with pancreatic cancer. Sequencing was performed on peripheral blood, taken from a patient treated with proton-based radiotherapy.

The CDR3 reads CASSSDRGQSTEAFF. In DNA form, the CDR3 reads TGTGCCAGCAGTAGTGACAGGGGGCAAAGCACTGAAGCTTTCTTT. The V call is TRBV7-2, the J call TRBJ1-1, with 10 bases lining up with TRBD1. The CDR3 sequence is 15 residues long. The V gene end was trimmed by 6 bases and the J gene end by 4 bases; junction bases not matched to a gene: 8. Germline V gene lookup returns CDR1 SGHTA and CDR2 FQGNSA.